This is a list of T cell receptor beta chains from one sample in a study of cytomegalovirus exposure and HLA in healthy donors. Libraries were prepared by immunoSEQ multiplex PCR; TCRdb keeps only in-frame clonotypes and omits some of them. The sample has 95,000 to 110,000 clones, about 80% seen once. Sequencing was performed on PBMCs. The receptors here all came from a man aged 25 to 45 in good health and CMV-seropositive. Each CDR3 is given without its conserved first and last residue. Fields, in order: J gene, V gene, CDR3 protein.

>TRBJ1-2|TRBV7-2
ASSLGQPLFVGYT
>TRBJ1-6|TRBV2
ASSVLGQVNNSPLH
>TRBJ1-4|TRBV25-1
ASSEAGLEKLF
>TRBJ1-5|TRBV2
ASSSRVEYSNQPQH
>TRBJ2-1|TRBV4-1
ASREPGGKSYNEQF
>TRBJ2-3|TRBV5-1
ASSYPPPGTGADTQY
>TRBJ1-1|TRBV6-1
ASSHASGVEAF
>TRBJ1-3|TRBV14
ASSQGRGGASGNTIY
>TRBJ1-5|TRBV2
ASSPGQTYSNQPQH
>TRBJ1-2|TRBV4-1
ASSQVGTGKGGYT
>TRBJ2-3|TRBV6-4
ASSDSAGGATDTQY
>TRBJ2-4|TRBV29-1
SVEIQGRGSQY
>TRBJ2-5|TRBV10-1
ASSPGLAETQY
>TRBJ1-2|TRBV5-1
ASSTAGQGQSDYGYT
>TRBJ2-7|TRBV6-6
ASNGGWEQY
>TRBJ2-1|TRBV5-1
ASSLGRGGNNEQF
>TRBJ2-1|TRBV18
ASSPSSNNEQF
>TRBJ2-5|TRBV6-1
ASSSIETQY
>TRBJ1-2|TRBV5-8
ASSTDRPYNYGYT
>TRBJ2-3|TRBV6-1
ASSEPRVVGSFTQY
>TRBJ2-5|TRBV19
ASTRVAGYQETQY
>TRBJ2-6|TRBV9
ATGTGNSGANGLT
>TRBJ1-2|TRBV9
ASSVQGRGGYT
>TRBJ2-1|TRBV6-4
ASSDGSGGNEQF
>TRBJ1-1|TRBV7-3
ASSLTGSDTEAF
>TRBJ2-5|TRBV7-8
ASSLGTSGRQTQY
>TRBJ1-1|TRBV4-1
ASSPREVNTEAF
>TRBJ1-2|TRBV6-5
ASSYSGTGSYGYT
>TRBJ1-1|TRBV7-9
ASSLETVGTEAF
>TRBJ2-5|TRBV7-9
ASSPLTSGTYQETQY
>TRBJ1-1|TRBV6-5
ASSPEGDIAEAF
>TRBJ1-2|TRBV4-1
ASSQDRDGRGLGANYGYT
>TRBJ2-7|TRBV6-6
ASSGGDMNEQY
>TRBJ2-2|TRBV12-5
ASGPLAGGPSPPGELF
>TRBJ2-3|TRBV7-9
ASSLTSGGATDTQY
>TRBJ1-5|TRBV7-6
ASSLDGNQPQH
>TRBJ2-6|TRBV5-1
ASSLGRAITGANVLT
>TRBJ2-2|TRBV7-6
ASSFSSGRNTGELF
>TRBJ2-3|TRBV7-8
ASSFLTSTDTQY
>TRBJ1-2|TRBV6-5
ASSPNEGGYT
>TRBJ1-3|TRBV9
ASSGPAGPLY
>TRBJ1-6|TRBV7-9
ASSHMTGLPSRNSPLH
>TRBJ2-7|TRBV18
ASSANSGGDGEQY
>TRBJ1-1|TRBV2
ASSPGTVNTEAF
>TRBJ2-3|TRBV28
ASSLDRGRYTDTQY
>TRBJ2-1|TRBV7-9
ASSFSRAWRGNEQF
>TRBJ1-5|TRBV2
ASSPDRTGQPQH
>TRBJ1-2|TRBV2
ASSARETGTGTNYGYT
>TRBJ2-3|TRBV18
ASSLTDTQY
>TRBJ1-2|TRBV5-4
ASSWTGNYGYT
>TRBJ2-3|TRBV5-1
ASSPLSSLRDTQY